The entry that follows covers one T cell receptor beta chain sequence. Its specificity is not known. This sample was included in a study of T cell responses to AZD1222 COVID-19 vaccine. Overall study results and limits: Targets within unmutated variant regions were reportedly found for nearly half of spike-specific TCRs. The donor cohort was predominantly white British with a female majority, and clonal diversity may have been underestimated.

The repertoire was sequenced with immunoSEQ multiplex PCR; TCRdb's copy has only in-frame clones and lacks some. The repertoire consists of 100,000 or so clones, with around 87% occurring once and the leading ten covering 2.5% to 4%. CDR1 and CDR2 (germline): SNHLY, FYNNEI. Trimming pared 6 bases from V and 0 bases from J, leaving 6 bases between. This CDR3 region has 13 residues. The clonotype originates from an adult in good health. This chain joins TRBV2 and TRBJ1-3; D is unclear. The material sequenced was peripheral blood, taken on day 0 of AZD1222 vaccination. CDR3 sequence (DNA): TGTGCCAGCAGCCAGTACTCTGGAAACACCATATATTTT. It is translated as CASSQYSGNTIYF.